The clone carrying this T cell receptor beta chain was counted a single time. What it binds is not known. With 2 bases removed from V and 1 base from J, the gap between germline ends came to 10 bases. The CDR3 length is 15 residues. Germline lookup yields CDR1 KGHDR and CDR2 SFDVKD. This specimen comes from a study of T cell responses to AZD1222 COVID-19 vaccine. Study-level results: Reportedly, nearly half of unique spike TCRs recognized epitopes outside B.1.351/B.1.1.7 mutations. It should be noted that donors were predominantly white British and more often female, and clonal diversity was possibly underestimated. CD4 TCRs covered the whole spike, strongest at regions 160-218 and 743-854.

Measured with immunoSEQ multiplex PCR; TCRdb has only the in-frame clones, and not every one. The sample shows under 150,000 clones, around 90% of them seen only once. The chain joins TRBV24-1 to TRBJ2-5, with a possible D match to TRBD2 (6 bases). This specimen consisted of peripheral blood, obtained on day 0 of AZD1222 vaccination. The receptor comes from an adult in good health. For the CDR3, the DNA is TGTGCCACCAGTGATTCCAGGGAGGTCCAAGAGACCCAGTACTTC. Translating gives CATSDSREVQETQYF.